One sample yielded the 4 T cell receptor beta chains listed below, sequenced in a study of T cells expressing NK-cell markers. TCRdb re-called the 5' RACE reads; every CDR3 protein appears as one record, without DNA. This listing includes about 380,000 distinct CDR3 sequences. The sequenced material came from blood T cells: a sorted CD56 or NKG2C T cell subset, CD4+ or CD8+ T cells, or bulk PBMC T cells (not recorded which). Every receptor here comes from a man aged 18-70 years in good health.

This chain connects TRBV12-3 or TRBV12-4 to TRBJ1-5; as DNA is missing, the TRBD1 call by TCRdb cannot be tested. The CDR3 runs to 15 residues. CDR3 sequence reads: CASSLSRDHNQPQHF.

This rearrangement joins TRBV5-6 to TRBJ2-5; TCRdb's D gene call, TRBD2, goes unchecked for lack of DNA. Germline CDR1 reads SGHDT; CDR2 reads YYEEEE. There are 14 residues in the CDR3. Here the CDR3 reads CASSSRTSGKTQYF. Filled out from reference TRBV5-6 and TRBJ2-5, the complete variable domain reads DAGVTQSPTHLIKTRGQQVTLRCSPKSGHDTVSWYQQALGQGPQFIFQYYEEEERQRGNFPDRFSGHQFPNYSSELNVNALLLGDSALYLCASSSRTSGKTQYFGPGTRLLVL.

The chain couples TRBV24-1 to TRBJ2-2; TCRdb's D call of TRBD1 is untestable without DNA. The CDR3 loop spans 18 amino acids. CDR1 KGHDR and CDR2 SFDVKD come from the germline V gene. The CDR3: CATSGTTPARGGTGELFF.

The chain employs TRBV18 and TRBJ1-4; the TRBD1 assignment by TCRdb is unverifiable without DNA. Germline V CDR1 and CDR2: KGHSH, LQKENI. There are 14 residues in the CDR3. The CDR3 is CASSEGQGPEKLFF. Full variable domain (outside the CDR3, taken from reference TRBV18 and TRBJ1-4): NAGVMQNPRHLVRRRGQEARLRCSPMKGHSHVYWYRQLPEEGLKFMVYLQKENIIDESGMPKERFSAEFPKEGPSILRIQQVVRGDSAAYFCASSEGQGPEKLFFGSGTQLSVL.